This T cell receptor (beta chain) was recovered during a study of regulatory T cells in long-lasting Graves disease. Study background: Newly diagnosed Graves' patients took antithyroid drugs under 3 months.

Construction of TCR beta libraries relied on iRepertoire HTBI primers and on Arm-PCR targeting CDR3 regions. In TCRdb, the multiplex PCR reads were re-called with MiXCR into one record per CDR3 protein. This sample has about 440,000 distinct CDR3 sequences, with 14% to 15% found just once. Time point denoted: newly diagnosed GD, antithyroid drugs for less than 3 months. PBMC RNA served as the TCR library source. Patients came from an endocrinology department in Xi'an, China. The V gene's germline CDR1 is SEHNR and CDR2 FQNEAQ (reference sequence). The CDR3 contains 16 residues. The V and J ends lost 1 base and 0 bases respectively, with 11 bases between them. The same data also went into a second study, on T cells in Graves' hyperthyroidism and ophthalmopathy. From that paper: Among thyroid clonotypes expanded above 0.001, most also appeared in blood. The model's output predicted ophthalmopathy at a median of 6.5 months prior to onset.

The chain carries TRBV7-9 and TRBJ2-3, with D unresolved. This TCR came from a woman in her thirties with Graves disease. The specimen comprised peripheral blood mononuclear cells (PBMCs), sampled at new diagnosis, from a patient treated with antithyroid drugs. The CDR3: CASSLVPRASTDTQYF. The CDR3 DNA is TGTGCCAGCAGCTTAGTTCCGCGTGCAAGCACAGATACGCAGTATTTT.